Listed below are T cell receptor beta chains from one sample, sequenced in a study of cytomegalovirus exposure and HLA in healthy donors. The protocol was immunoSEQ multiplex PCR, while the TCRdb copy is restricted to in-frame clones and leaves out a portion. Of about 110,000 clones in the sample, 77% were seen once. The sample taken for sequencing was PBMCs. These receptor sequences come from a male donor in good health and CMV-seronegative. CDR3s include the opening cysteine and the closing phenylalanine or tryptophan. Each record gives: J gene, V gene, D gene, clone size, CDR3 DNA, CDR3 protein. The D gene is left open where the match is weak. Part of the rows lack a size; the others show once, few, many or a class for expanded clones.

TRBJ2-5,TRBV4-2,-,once,TGTGCCAGCAGCCAAGTCTCGCAGAGAGAGGTGCAGTACTTC,CASSQVSQREVQYF
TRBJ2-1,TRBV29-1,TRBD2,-,TGCAGCGCTGGACTAGCGGGACCCTACAATGAGCAGTTCTTC,CSAGLAGPYNEQFF
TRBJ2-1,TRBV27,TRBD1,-,TGTGCCAGCACCGGGCTCGGGACAGGGGGGGATGAGCAGTTCTTC,CASTGLGTGGDEQFF
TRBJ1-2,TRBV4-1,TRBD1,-,TGCGCCAGCAGCCCCCGGACAGGGACTAACGGCTATGGCTACACCTTC,CASSPRTGTNGYGYTF
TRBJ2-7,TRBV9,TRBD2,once,TGTGCCAGCAGCGTAGGGCTAGCGGGAGCCTACGAGCAGTACTTC,CASSVGLAGAYEQYF
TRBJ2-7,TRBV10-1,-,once,TGCGCCGCGTCCAAGACCGGACTCTACGAGCAGTACTTC,CAASKTGLYEQYF
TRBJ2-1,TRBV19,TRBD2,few,TGTGCCAGTACCCCGGGAGGATCCTACAATGAGCAGTTCTTC,CASTPGGSYNEQFF
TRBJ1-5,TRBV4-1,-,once,TGCGCCAGCAGCCAAGAGGAGGGATCCTCTGGCAATCAGCCCCAGCATTTT,CASSQEEGSSGNQPQHF
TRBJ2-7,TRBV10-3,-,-,TGTGCCATCAGTGAGGCAGGTTCCTACGAGCAGTACTTC,CAISEAGSYEQYF
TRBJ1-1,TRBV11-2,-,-,TGTGCCAGCGTTCAATTTTCGAACACTGAAGCTTTCTTT,CASVQFSNTEAFF
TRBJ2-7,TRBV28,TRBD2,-,TGTGCCAGCAGTGGGGGACTAGCACATTCCTACGAGCAGTACTTC,CASSGGLAHSYEQYF
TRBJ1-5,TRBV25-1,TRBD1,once,TGTGCCAGTAGAGTGATGACAGGGCCCTATTATAGCAATCAGCCCCAGCATTTT,CASRVMTGPYYSNQPQHF
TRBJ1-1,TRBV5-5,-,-,TGTGCCAGCAGCTCCTGGGTCCATATTACAGGAGACACTGAAGCTTTCTTT,CASSSWVHITGDTEAFF
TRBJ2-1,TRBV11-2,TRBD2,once,TGTGCCAGCATGCTAGCGGCACGCTACAATGAGCAGTTCTTC,CASMLAARYNEQFF
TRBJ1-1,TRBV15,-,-,TGTGCCACCAGATTGCCGGGGGGCGTCACTGAAGCTTTCTTT,CATRLPGGVTEAFF
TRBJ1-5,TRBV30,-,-,TGTGCCTGGAGGGGATCCGGGGTGGATCAGCCCCAGCATTTT,CAWRGSGVDQPQHF
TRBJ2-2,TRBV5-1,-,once,TGCGCCAGCAGCGAGCGGGTCGATTACACCGGGGAGCTGTTTTTT,CASSERVDYTGELFF
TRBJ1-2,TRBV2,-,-,TGTGCCAGCAGTGTAGGCGGGAGTAACTATGGCTACACCTTC,CASSVGGSNYGYTF
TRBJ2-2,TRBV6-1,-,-,TGTGCCAGCAGTGAACTACAGGGTTCCGGGGAGCTGTTTTTT,CASSELQGSGELFF
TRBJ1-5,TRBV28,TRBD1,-,TGTGCCAGCAGTTTCGGAGGAGGGGGCGGTCAGCCCCAGCATTTT,CASSFGGGGGQPQHF
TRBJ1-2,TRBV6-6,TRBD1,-,TGTGCCAGCAGTTACTCAAGGACAGGGGGCCTCACCTTC,CASSYSRTGGLTF
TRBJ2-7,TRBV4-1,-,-,TGCGCCAGCAGCCCCGAGGGTACCCACGAGCAGTACTTC,CASSPEGTHEQYF
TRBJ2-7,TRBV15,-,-,TGTGCCACCAGCAGAGATGGGGGGGAGCAGTACTTC,CATSRDGGEQYF
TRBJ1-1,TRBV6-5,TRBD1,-,TGTGCCAGCAGCCGACTAGGACAGGGGGCCACTGAAGCTTTCTTT,CASSRLGQGATEAFF
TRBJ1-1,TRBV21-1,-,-,TGTGCCAGCAGCAAAACGGTCGCTTTCTTT,CASSKTVAFF
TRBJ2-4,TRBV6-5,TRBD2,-,TGTGCCAGCAGGCTAGCGGGAGGGAAAAACATTCAGTACTTC,CASRLAGGKNIQYF
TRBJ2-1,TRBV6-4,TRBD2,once,TGTGCCAGCAGTGACTCTGGACTAGCGGGTCCAAATGAGCAGTTCTTC,CASSDSGLAGPNEQFF
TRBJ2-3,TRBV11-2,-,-,TGTGCCAGCAGCTTAGTTGCTAGCGCCCCAACCACAGATACGCAGTATTTT,CASSLVASAPTTDTQYF
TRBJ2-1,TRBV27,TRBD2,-,TGTGCCAGCAAAAACCCCGCCCCGGCTAGCGGGAGCTACAATGAGCAGTTCTTC,CASKNPAPASGSYNEQFF
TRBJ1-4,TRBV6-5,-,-,TGTGCCAGCAGGTACAGGAGTAATGAAAAACTGTTTTTT,CASRYRSNEKLFF
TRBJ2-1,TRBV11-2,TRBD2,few,TGTGCTAGCAGCTCATCGCTTCGGCGGGAGCACAATGAGCAGTTCTTC,CASSSSLRREHNEQFF
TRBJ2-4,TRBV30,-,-,TGTGCCTGGAGTAAGGCTAGCGCGACCAAAAACATTCAGTACTTC,CAWSKASATKNIQYF
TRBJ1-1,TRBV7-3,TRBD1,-,TGTGCCAGCAGAAGGGACAGGGGGAAAAACACTGAAGCTTTCTTT,CASRRDRGKNTEAFF
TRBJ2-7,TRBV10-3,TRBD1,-,TGTGCCATCAGTGTCGACAGGGGGGCCTACGAGCAGTACTTC,CAISVDRGAYEQYF
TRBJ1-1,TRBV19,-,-,TGTGCCAGTACCACACGGGTGAACACTGAAGCTTTCTTT,CASTTRVNTEAFF
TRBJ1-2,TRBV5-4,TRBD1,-,TGTGCCAGCAGCTTGGCCGGACAGGGTGGACGTCTCAATGGCTACACCTTC,CASSLAGQGGRLNGYTF
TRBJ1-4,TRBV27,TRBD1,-,TGTGCCAGCAGTTTAGATGGACAGGGTCACGAAAAACTGTTTTTT,CASSLDGQGHEKLFF
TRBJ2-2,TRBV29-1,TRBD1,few,TGCAGCGGACAGGGTGGCGGGGAGCTGTTTTTT,CSGQGGGELFF
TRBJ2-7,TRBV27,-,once,TGTGCCAGCAGCCACCCCGGCAGGGCCTACGAGCAGTACTTC,CASSHPGRAYEQYF
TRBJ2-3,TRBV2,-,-,TGTGCCAGCAGTAGGATAGGGGCCCCCACAGATACGCAGTATTTT,CASSRIGAPTDTQYF
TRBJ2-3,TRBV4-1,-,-,TGCGCCAGCAGCCAAAGTTCAACTAGCTCAGATACGCAGTATTTT,CASSQSSTSSDTQYF
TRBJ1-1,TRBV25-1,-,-,TGTGCCAGCAGTGAATTCGGGGGAAGGATGAGCTTTTACACTGAAGCTTTCTTT,CASSEFGGRMSFYTEAFF